This T cell receptor beta chain was obtained from a study of blood T cell repertoires in COVID-19. On the study more broadly: Samples of COVID-19 (acute and convalescent) were obtained from the United States, Italy and Spain.

Produced via immunoSEQ multiplex PCR; TCRdb's table is partial and in-frame only. Found here are some 460,000 clones, around 88% of them singletons; the top ten hold approximately 4.5%. With 2 bases clipped from V and 5 bases from J, the junction kept 7 bases outside the gene matches. Germline V gene lookup returns CDR1 LNHDA and CDR2 SQIVND (reference sequence). The length of the CDR3 is 16 residues. V is TRBV19 and J is TRBJ2-2, with 8 bases fitting TRBD1. The material sequenced was peripheral blood. This receptor was obtained from a woman aged 30 to 39 with acute or convalescent COVID-19. In DNA form, the CDR3 reads TGTGCCAGTAGTATATATGAGACAGGGGTTACCGGGGAGCTGTTTTTT. It yields the protein CASSIYETGVTGELFF.